The 4 T cell receptor beta chains in this list originate from one sample, sequenced in a study of blood T cells in healthy people across ages. The use of a sample-barcoded 5' primer and a J-beta primer mix characterized a second PCR of roughly 6 to 11 cycles. TCRdb processed the 5' RACE reads anew with MiXCR; each CDR3 protein has one entry. Among hundreds of thousands of distinct CDR3 sequences listed, 25% were seen once. These data also formed part of another study, on T cells of mothers and their children.

Sequencing input: blood. Receptor source: a boy younger than 18 in good health.

This clonotype showed up just a few times. The chain employs TRBV27 and TRBJ1-5; no reliable D call. Germline V gene data show CDR1 as MNHEY and CDR2 as SMNVEV (reference sequence). V was trimmed by 5 bases and J by 4 bases, leaving 12 bases between them. The length of the CDR3 is 14 residues. As DNA, the CDR3 is TGTGCCAGCAGTCTACTAGGGCCTAATCAGCCCCAGCATTTT. This encodes CASSLLGPNQPQHF.

In this sample, this clonotype turned up a few times. In nucleotides, the CDR3 is TGTGCCAGCAGCTTAGGGCTGCGGGACCGAGTCACAGATACGCAGTATTTT. It specifies CASSLGLRDRVTDTQYF. V usage is TRBV7-9 and J usage is TRBJ2-3; D perhaps matches TRBD2 (6 bases). This CDR3 region has 17 residues. V was clipped by 1 base and J by 2 bases, with 16 bases between them. Germline values: CDR1 SEHNR, CDR2 FQNEAQ (reference sequence).

The rearrangement links TRBV4-2 to TRBJ2-4; TRBD2 agrees at 7 bases. The CDR3 has 13 residues. Germline V gene data show CDR1 as LGHNA and CDR2 as YNFKEQ. Trimming took 0 bases from V and 8 from J; bases not matched to a gene: 1. CDR3 protein: CASSQERGDIQYF. Here the CDR3 DNA reads TGTGCCAGCAGCCAAGAACGGGGGGACATTCAGTACTTC.

J is TRBJ1-2 and V is TRBV29-1; possibly TRBD1 for D (5 bases). The CDR3 spans 13 residues. V lost 1 base to trimming and J lost 6 bases, with 12 bases between them. CDR1 is SQVTM and CDR2 is ANQGSEA in the germline V gene. CDR3 amino acids: CSVEGGQFDGYTF. The CDR3 DNA reads TGCAGCGTTGAAGGGGGCCAGTTCGATGGCTACACCTTC. Full variable domain (remainder filled in from reference TRBV29-1 and TRBJ1-2): SAVISQKPSRDICQRGTSLTIQCQVDSQVTMMFWYRQQPGQSLTLIATANQGSEATYESGFVIDKFPISRPNLTFSTLTVSNMSPEDSSIYLCSVEGGQFDGYTFGSGTRLTVV.